The clone carrying this TCR beta chain was recorded at least ten times. These data belong to a study of neurological immune-mediated disorders. The cDNA was produced through 5'RACE with 10-nucleotide random UMIs. Over 170 million TCR-beta sequences from 15-18 subjects came out of each sequencing run. Each CDR3 protein is one row after TCRdb ran MiXCR on the 5' RACE reads. Of over 11,000 distinct CDR3 sequences in the sample, 8.5% to 12% are singletons; the top ten hold about 22%. Germline V gene sequence: CDR1 SEHNR, CDR2 FQNEAQ (reference sequence). The CDR3 runs 15 residues. After removal of 3 bases from V and 8 bases from J, the junction contained 9 bases not matched to a gene.

The sequencing sample was made of PBMCs. This sequence joins TRBV7-9 and TRBJ2-4, with 8 bases matching TRBD1. The TCR was taken from a woman aged 35 to 49 in good health. The CDR3 nucleotides read TGTGCCAGCAGCTTTGCGACAGGGGATGGGGACATTCAGTACTTC. This translates into CASSFATGDGDIQYF.